These 26 T cell receptor beta chains were sequenced from one sample in a study of identifying expanded T cells in peripheral blood. Only in-frame clones appear in the TCRdb table, and some are missing; sequencing was by immunoSEQ multiplex PCR. The table includes tens of thousands of clones, about 88% detected once. Sequenced input: blood. These receptors originate from a person between 18 and 69 years old in good health.

The V and J genes are TRBV4-1 and TRBJ2-1, with D perhaps matching TRBD1 (6 bases). V gave up 1 base and J gave up 0 bases, with 16 bases separating them. Germline V gene data show CDR1 as MGHRA and CDR2 as YSYEKL. This CDR3 region has 18 residues. The CDR3 is CASSQAVGQISSYNEQFF. CDR3 bases: TGCGCCAGCAGCCAAGCGGTCGGACAGATAAGCTCCTACAATGAGCAGTTCTTC.

The V and J genes are TRBV25-1 and TRBJ1-1, with D maybe TRBD1 (5 bases). This CDR3 comprises 18 residues. The germline V gene has CDR1 MGHDK and CDR2 SYGVNS. V gave up 1 base and J gave up 1 base, with 19 bases separating them. In nucleotides, the CDR3 is TGTGCCAGCAGTGAATTGGTGGGGACCGCAGGGCGGAACACTGAAGCTTTCTTT. This translates into CASSELVGTAGRNTEAFF.

The J gene is TRBJ2-7, the V gene TRBV9, with a weak D call TRBD1 (6 bases). The CDR3 spans 14 residues. Trimming left V 0 bases short and J 3 bases short, with 10 bases between. Germline V lookup: CDR1 SGDLS, CDR2 YYNGEE. Here the CDR3 DNA reads TGTGCCAGCAGCGTAGATCAGGGGAGCTACGAGCAGTACTTC. Translating it yields CASSVDQGSYEQYF.

This clone has a single count. This chain links TRBV11-2 with TRBJ1-1; 8 nucleotides align to TRBD1. Germline values: CDR1 SGHAT, CDR2 FQNNGV. Trimming took 5 bases from V and 6 from J; bases not matched to a gene: 5. The CDR3 covers 13 residues. CDR3 DNA: TGTGCCAGCAGCCCGGACAGGGTGGCTGAAGCTTTCTTT. Amino acids: CASSPDRVAEAFF.

In its sample, this clone was seen a few times. The genes are TRBV2 and TRBJ1-4; TRBD1 is a possible D gene (5 bases). Germline lookup yields CDR1 SNHLY and CDR2 FYNNEI. The CDR3 has 13 amino acids. Trimming pared 4 bases from V and 6 bases from J, leaving 9 bases between. In DNA, the CDR3 is TGTGCCAGCAGTGGTGGGGCGGATGAAAAACTGTTTTTT. Amino acids: CASSGGADEKLFF.

The chain couples TRBV5-1 to TRBJ2-3; the match to TRBD2 covers 11 bases. Per germline, CDR1 SGHRS and CDR2 YFSETQ. Trimming removed 3 bases from V and 6 bases from J; junction bases left unmatched: 12. The CDR3 contains 17 residues. CDR3 sequence: CASSSKPASGRRDTQYF. For the CDR3, the DNA is TGCGCCAGCAGCTCAAAACCCGCTAGCGGGAGGAGGGATACGCAGTATTTT.

The chain employs TRBV5-4 and TRBJ2-7; D assignment may be TRBD1 or TRBD2 (6 bases each). This CDR3 is built from 12 residues. V lost 0 bases, J lost 12 bases, and 13 bases lay in between. Germline-derived CDR1 and CDR2 are SGHNT and YYREEE (reference sequence). The CDR3 loop reads CASSLVGGSLYF. The CDR3 coding sequence is TGTGCCAGCAGCTTGGTAGGGGGGAGCCTGTACTTC.

The chain uses TRBV27 and TRBJ2-7, with 7 positions matching TRBD2. The CDR3 spans 17 residues. Per germline, CDR1 MNHEY and CDR2 SMNVEV (reference sequence). V was pared by 2 bases and J by 0 bases, with 10 bases of the junction left unmatched. CDR3 DNA: TGTGCCAGCAGTTTAGGAGCTAGCGGAGGCCCCTCCTACGAGCAGTACTTC. As protein: CASSLGASGGPSYEQYF.

This clone was observed a few times. V and J are TRBV28 and TRBJ2-7, with D possibly being TRBD1 (6 bases). This CDR3 contains 12 residues. The V end was cut by 7 bases, the J end by 0 bases, with 7 bases between. Germline V gives CDR1 MDHEN, CDR2 SYDVKM. The DNA for the CDR3 is TGTGCCAGCATGGACAGCTCCTACGAGCAGTACTTC. It translates to CASMDSSYEQYF.

The CDR3 coding sequence is TGTGCCAGCAGCCCCTACACCTCGACTCTCAGCTCCTACAATGAGCAGTTCTTC. It codes for CASSPYTSTLSSYNEQFF. This chain uses TRBV7-9 with TRBJ2-1; D not resolved. Germline-derived CDR1 and CDR2 are SEHNR and FQNEAQ (reference sequence). The CDR3 covers 18 residues. V was clipped by 5 bases and J by 0 bases, with 20 bases between them.

The rearrangement uses TRBV13 and TRBJ1-1; 7 nucleotides agree with TRBD1. The CDR3 loop spans 17 amino acids. CDR1 is PRHDT and CDR2 is FYEKMQ in the germline V gene (reference sequence). The ends lost 5 bases at V and 4 bases at J; junction bases unmatched: 16. The CDR3 bases are TGTGCCAGCAGCCGACCCCAACTAGACAGGGTGAGCACTGAAGCTTTCTTT. Residues: CASSRPQLDRVSTEAFF.

V usage is TRBV14 and J usage is TRBJ1-1, with D perhaps matching TRBD1 (6 bases). Germline V CDR1 and CDR2: SGHDN, FVKESK. V lost 2 bases and J 6 bases, leaving 13 bases between the germline ends. The CDR3 has 14 residues. The CDR3 reads CASSQQTGSAEAFF. The CDR3 nucleotides are TGTGCCAGCAGCCAACAAACAGGGAGCGCTGAAGCTTTCTTT.

This chain links TRBV10-3 with TRBJ2-5, with a weak D call TRBD2 (5 bases). Deletions cut 3 bases from V and 7 bases from J, with 12 bases between. Germline-derived CDR1 and CDR2 are ENHRY and SYGVKD. The CDR3 has 13 amino acids. CDR3 in amino acids: CAISDLAPGTQYF. CDR3 bases: TGTGCCATCAGTGATCTAGCCCCGGGGACCCAGTACTTC.

The chain has TRBV4-2 and TRBJ1-4, with 7 positions matching TRBD1. The CDR3 length is 15 residues. V dropped 0 bases and J dropped 8; count of bases not matched to a gene: 6. The germline V gene encodes CDR1 LGHNA and CDR2 YNFKEQ. The CDR3 sequence is CASSQDRGFVEKLFF. The DNA for the CDR3 is TGTGCCAGCAGCCAAGACAGGGGGTTTGTAGAAAAACTGTTTTTT.

The CDR3, as DNA: TGTGCCAGCCGCGCTCCCGGGACTCACTACAATGAGCAGTTCTTC. This encodes CASRAPGTHYNEQFF. This chain uses TRBV11-2 with TRBJ2-1; a weak D match, TRBD2 (6 bases). The V gene lost 8 bases and the J gene lost 3 bases, with 17 bases spanning the gap. This CDR3 is 15 amino acids long. CDR1 is SGHAT and CDR2 is FQNNGV in the germline V gene.

The J gene is TRBJ2-7, the V gene TRBV5-6; no definite D call. The CDR3 sequence is 14 residues long. Trimming took 5 bases from V and 0 from J, leaving 12 bases between them. CDR1 is SGHDT and CDR2 is YYEEEE in the germline V gene. CDR3 sequence reads: CASSTVSTSYEQYF. CDR3 nucleotides: TGTGCCAGCAGTACGGTGTCTACCTCCTACGAGCAGTACTTC. Drawing the rest from reference TRBV5-6 and TRBJ2-7, the complete variable domain is DAGVTQSPTHLIKTRGQQVTLRCSPKSGHDTVSWYQQALGQGPQFIFQYYEEEERQRGNFPDRFSGHQFPNYSSELNVNALLLGDSALYLCASSTVSTSYEQYFGPGTRLTVT.

The chain has TRBV27 and TRBJ2-5; tentatively, D is TRBD1 or TRBD2 (5 bases each). V was clipped by 6 bases and J by 4 bases, with 21 bases between them. The germline CDR1 and CDR2 sequences are MNHEY and SMNVEV (reference sequence). The CDR3 contains 16 residues. The CDR3 bases are TGTGCCAGCAGGAGGGACCCTTCAGGGTGGGGAGAGACCCAGTACTTC. This sequence encodes CASRRDPSGWGETQYF.

The chain is built from TRBV6-5 and TRBJ1-1; tentative D call: TRBD1 (6 bases). V was pared by 0 bases and J by 3 bases, with 8 bases between. Germline V gene sequence: CDR1 MNHEY, CDR2 SVGAGI. This CDR3 region has 14 residues. The CDR3 loop is CASSYSGGYTEAFF. CDR3 nucleotides: TGTGCCAGCAGTTACTCAGGGGGTTACACTGAAGCTTTCTTT.

This clone occurred once. The J gene is TRBJ1-4, the V gene TRBV19; D is undetermined. V lost 2 bases and J 2 bases, leaving 15 bases between the germline ends. The germline V gene has CDR1 LNHDA and CDR2 SQIVND (reference sequence). This CDR3 contains 17 residues. CDR3 bases: TGTGCCAGTAGTATATCGGGAACCTTGCGGACTAATGAAAAACTGTTTTTT. Translating gives CASSISGTLRTNEKLFF.

This chain connects TRBV11-2 to TRBJ2-5; tentatively, D is TRBD2 (6 bases). With 5 bases removed from V and 9 bases from J, the gap between germline ends came to 16 bases. Germline lookup yields CDR1 SGHAT and CDR2 FQNNGV. CDR3 size: 13 residues. The CDR3 DNA reads TGTGCCAGCAGCCCCGGGACCCGCGGGGCCCAGTACTTC. It is translated as CASSPGTRGAQYF.

The rearrangement uses TRBV5-4 and TRBJ2-5, with D uncertain. CDR3 length: 14 amino acids. Germline CDR1 is SGHNT and CDR2 is YYREEE (reference sequence). V was clipped by 4 bases and J by 5 bases, with 15 bases between them. The CDR3 nucleotides are TGTGCCAGCAGCCACACTGCCATTGGGGAGACCCAGTACTTC. Translation: CASSHTAIGETQYF.

DNA for the CDR3: TGCGCCAGCAGCCATCTTCCGGGACAGGGAATCTTAGGAGCTTTCTTT. Protein product: CASSHLPGQGILGAFF. The chain employs TRBV4-1 and TRBJ1-1; TRBD1 matches at 9 bases. Germline CDR1 and CDR2: MGHRA and YSYEKL. Trimming took 3 bases from V and 10 from J; bases not matched to a gene: 15. The CDR3 has 16 amino acids.

The gene calls are TRBV6-4 and TRBJ2-2; 7 bases line up with TRBD1. The germline V gene has CDR1 MRHNA and CDR2 SNTAGT. The length of the CDR3 is 16 residues. The V and J ends lost 8 bases and 1 base, in that order; junction bases with no gene match: 10. The CDR3 nucleotides are TGTGCCAGCTCTCCACTTAGGACAGGGAACACCGGGGAGCTGTTTTTT. Translated: CASSPLRTGNTGELFF.

The gene calls are TRBV6-1 and TRBJ2-7, with 8 bases aligning to TRBD2. Germline loops: CDR1 MNHNS, CDR2 SASEGT. The CDR3 is 14 residues long. J lost 5 bases, V lost 2 bases, and 5 bases had no gene match. The CDR3 loop is CASSESGRWNEQYF. CDR3 DNA sequence: TGTGCCAGCAGTGAAAGCGGGAGATGGAACGAGCAGTACTTC.

The chain carries TRBV11-2 and TRBJ2-2; no clear D. Germline V lookup: CDR1 SGHAT, CDR2 FQNNGV. V lost 6 bases, J lost 4 bases, and 21 bases lay in between. The CDR3 is 17 residues long. The CDR3 nucleotides are TGTGCCAGCAGTACTGCCCTCTCGAGGTGGAGCACCGGGGAGCTGTTTTTT. As protein: CASSTALSRWSTGELFF.

This clone was detected a few times. CDR3 amino acids: CASSLGPGTSGNTIYF. CDR3 coding DNA: TGTGCCAGCAGCTTAGGCCCCGGGACCTCTGGAAACACCATATATTTT. The gene calls are TRBV13 and TRBJ1-3; maybe TRBD1 (5 bases). The CDR3 extends over 16 amino acids. The germline V gene has CDR1 PRHDT and CDR2 FYEKMQ (reference sequence). Trimming pared 0 bases from V and 0 bases from J, leaving 9 bases between.